The sequence of this T cell receptor (beta chain) was determined in a study of T-cell reconstitution after alpha-beta-depleted transplantation in children. CDR1 is KGHDR, CDR2 SFDVKD, per germline. With V trimmed by 4 bases and J by 4 bases, 4 bases remained unmatched. This CDR3 has 16 amino acids. Preparation of the TCRbeta library used unique molecular identifiers. TCRdb re-analysed the PCR reads in MiXCR, keeping a single row per CDR3 protein. Of 180,000 or so distinct CDR3 sequences listed, roughly 6.5% were seen once; the top ten hold approximately 4.1%. General observations from the study: Surviving recipient T cells and thymic progenitors accounted for the high day-60 TCRbeta diversity observed in some patients.

This clonotype was detected many times. Its matching antigen is unknown. The V gene is TRBV24-1, the J gene TRBJ2-2; 11 nucleotides match TRBD1. The sample in question was PBMCs, obtained before TCRalphabeta/CD19-depleted stem cell transplant. The source is a girl in the first two years of life with combined immunodeficiency, due to receive a stem cell transplant. The CDR3 region has the DNA TGTGCCACCAGTGACGTAGGGACAGGGGGCACCGGGGAGCTGTTTTTT. Protein sequence: CATSDVGTGGTGELFF.